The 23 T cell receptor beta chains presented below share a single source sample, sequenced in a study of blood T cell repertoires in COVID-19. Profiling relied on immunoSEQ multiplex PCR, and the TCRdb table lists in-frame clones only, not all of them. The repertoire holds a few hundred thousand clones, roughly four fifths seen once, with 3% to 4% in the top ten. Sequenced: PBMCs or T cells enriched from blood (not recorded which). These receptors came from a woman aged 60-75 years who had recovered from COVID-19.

CDR3 nucleotide sequence: TGTGCCAGCAGCTCTCGTCTAGCGGAGGGGGGAGGTACGCAGTATTTT. Protein sequence: CASSSRLAEGGGTQYF. This rearrangement joins TRBV11-2 to TRBJ2-3, with D perhaps matching TRBD2 (7 bases). V was pared by 4 bases and J by 8 bases, with 22 bases between. From germline, CDR1 is SGHAT and CDR2 FQNNGV. This CDR3 region has 16 residues.

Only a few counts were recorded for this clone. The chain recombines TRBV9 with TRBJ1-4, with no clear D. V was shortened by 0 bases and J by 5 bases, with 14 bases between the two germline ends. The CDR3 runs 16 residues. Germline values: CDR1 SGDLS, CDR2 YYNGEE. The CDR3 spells CASSVGITFGNEKLFF. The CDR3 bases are TGTGCCAGCAGCGTAGGTATCACCTTCGGGAATGAAAAACTGTTTTTT.

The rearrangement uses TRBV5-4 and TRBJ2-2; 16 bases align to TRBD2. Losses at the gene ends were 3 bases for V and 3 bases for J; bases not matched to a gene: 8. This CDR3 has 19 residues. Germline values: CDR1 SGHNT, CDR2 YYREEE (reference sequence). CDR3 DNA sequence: TGTGCCAGCAGCTCGCCGGGACTAGCGGGGGGGCCCGACACCGGGGAGCTGTTTTTT. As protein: CASSSPGLAGGPDTGELFF.

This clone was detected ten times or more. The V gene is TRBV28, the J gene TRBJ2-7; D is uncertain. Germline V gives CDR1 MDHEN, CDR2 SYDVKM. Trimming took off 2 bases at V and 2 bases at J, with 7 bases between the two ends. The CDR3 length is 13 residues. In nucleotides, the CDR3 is TGTGCCAGCAGTTTAGGCAGGACCTACGAGCAGTACTTC. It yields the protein CASSLGRTYEQYF.

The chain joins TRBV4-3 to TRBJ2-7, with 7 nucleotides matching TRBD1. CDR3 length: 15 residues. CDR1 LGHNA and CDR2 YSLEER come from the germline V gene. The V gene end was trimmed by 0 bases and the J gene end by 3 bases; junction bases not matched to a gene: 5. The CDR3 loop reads CASSQEWDSHYEQYF. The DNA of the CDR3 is TGCGCCAGCAGCCAAGAATGGGACAGCCACTACGAGCAGTACTTC.

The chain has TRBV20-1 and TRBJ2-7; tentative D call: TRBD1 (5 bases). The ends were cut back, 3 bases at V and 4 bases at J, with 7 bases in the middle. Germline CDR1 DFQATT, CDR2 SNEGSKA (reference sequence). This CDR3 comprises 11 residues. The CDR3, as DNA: TGCAGTGCTAGTGACAGATACGAGCAGTACTTC. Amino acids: CSASDRYEQYF.

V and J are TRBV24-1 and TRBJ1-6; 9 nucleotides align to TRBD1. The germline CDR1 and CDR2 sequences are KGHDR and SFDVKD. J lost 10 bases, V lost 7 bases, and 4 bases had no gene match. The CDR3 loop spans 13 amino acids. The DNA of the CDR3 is TGTGCCACCAGGGGACAGGGAACCTCACCCCTCCACTTT. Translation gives CATRGQGTSPLHF.

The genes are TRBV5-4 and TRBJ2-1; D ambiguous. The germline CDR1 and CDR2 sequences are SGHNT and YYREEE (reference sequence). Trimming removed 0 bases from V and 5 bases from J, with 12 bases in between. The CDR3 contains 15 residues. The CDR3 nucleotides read TGTGCCAGCAGCTTGGAGCCCCACTTAAACAATGAGCAGTTCTTC. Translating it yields CASSLEPHLNNEQFF.

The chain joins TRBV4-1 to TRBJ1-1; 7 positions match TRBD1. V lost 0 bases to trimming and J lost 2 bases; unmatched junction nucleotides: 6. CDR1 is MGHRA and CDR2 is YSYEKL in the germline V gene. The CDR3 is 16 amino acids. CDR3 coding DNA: TGCGCCAGCAGCCAAGATATACGACAGGGAAACACTGAAGCTTTCTTT. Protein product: CASSQDIRQGNTEAFF.

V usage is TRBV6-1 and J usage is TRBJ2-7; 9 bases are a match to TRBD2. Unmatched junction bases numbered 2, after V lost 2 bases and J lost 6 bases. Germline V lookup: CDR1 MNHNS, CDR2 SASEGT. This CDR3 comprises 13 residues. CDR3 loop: CASSERREGEQYF. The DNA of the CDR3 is TGTGCCAGCAGTGAAAGGCGGGAGGGCGAGCAGTACTTC.

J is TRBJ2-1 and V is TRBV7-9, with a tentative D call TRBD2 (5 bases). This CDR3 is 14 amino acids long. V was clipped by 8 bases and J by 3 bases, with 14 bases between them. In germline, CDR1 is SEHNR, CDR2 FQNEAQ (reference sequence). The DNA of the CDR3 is TGTGCCAGCGAGGCGGGCCCCCTCTACAATGAGCAGTTCTTC. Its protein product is CASEAGPLYNEQFF.

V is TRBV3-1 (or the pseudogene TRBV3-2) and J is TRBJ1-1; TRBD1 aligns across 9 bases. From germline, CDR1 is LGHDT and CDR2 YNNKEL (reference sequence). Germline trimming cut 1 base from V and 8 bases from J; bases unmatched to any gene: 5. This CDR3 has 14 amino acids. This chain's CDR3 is CASSQVAGTGEAFF. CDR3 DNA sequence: TGTGCCAGCAGCCAAGTCGCCGGGACAGGGGAAGCTTTCTTT.

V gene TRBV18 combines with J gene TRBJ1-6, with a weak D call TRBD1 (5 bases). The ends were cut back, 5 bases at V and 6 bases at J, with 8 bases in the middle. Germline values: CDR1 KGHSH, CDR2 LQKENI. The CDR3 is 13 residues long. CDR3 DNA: TGTGCCAGCTCAAGGGACTCTAATTCACCCCTCCACTTT. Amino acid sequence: CASSRDSNSPLHF.

This CDR3 is CASSTQQGNTEAFF. The CDR3 DNA reads TGTGCCAGCAGCACCCAACAGGGGAACACTGAAGCTTTCTTT. V is TRBV9 and J is TRBJ1-1, with a possible D match to TRBD1 (6 bases). The CDR3 is 14 amino acids. Trimming removed 4 bases from V and 1 base from J, with 11 bases in between. The germline V gene has CDR1 SGDLS and CDR2 YYNGEE.

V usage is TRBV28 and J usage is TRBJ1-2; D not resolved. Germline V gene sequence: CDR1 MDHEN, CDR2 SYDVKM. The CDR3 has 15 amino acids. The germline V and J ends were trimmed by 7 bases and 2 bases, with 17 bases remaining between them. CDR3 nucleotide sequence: TGTGCCAGCACCACTCTTCGAAGTCTAAACTATGGCTACACCTTC. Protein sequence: CASTTLRSLNYGYTF.

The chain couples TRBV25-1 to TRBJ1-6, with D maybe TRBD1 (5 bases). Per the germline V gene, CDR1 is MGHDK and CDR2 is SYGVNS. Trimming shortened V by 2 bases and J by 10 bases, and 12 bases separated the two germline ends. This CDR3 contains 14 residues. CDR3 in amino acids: CASSEIRAGSPLHF. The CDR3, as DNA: TGTGCCAGCAGTGAAATCAGGGCCGGATCACCCCTCCACTTT.

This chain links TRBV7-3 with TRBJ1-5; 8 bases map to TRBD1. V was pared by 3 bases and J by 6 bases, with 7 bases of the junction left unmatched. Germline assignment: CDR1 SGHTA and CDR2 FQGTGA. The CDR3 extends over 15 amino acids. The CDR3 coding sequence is TGTGCCAGCAGCTTTCTCAGGGGGCGCACTCAGCCCCAGCATTTT. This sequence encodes CASSFLRGRTQPQHF.

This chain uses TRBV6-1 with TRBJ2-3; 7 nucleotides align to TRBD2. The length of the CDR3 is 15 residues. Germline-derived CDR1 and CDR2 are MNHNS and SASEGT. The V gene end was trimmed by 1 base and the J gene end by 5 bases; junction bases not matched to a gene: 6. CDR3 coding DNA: TGTGCCAGCAGTGAAGTTGGAGCGGGGATAGATACGCAGTATTTT. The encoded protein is CASSEVGAGIDTQYF.

The DNA of the CDR3 is TGTGCCAGTAGTCTACCAAAGGGCAGGGGTCAGGAGACCCAGTACTTC. Translated, it gives CASSLPKGRGQETQYF. The V gene is TRBV19, the J gene TRBJ2-5; tentative D call: TRBD1 (6 bases). Germline V lookup: CDR1 LNHDA, CDR2 SQIVND (reference sequence). The CDR3 runs 16 residues. Trimming pared 5 bases from V and 5 bases from J, leaving 21 bases between.

CDR3 in DNA: TGTGCCAGCTCACCTAGACAAGCCACAGATACGCAGTATTTT. Amino acid sequence: CASSPRQATDTQYF. The gene calls are TRBV18 and TRBJ2-3; unclear D gene. In germline, CDR1 is KGHSH, CDR2 LQKENI. CDR3 length equals 14 residues. V was trimmed by 3 bases and J by 2 bases, leaving 9 bases between them.

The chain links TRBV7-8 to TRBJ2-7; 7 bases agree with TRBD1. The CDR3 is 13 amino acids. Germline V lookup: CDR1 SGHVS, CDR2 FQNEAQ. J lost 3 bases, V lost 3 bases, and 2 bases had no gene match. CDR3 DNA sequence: TGTGCCAGCAGCTTCACAGGGGTCTACGAGCAGTACTTC. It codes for CASSFTGVYEQYF.

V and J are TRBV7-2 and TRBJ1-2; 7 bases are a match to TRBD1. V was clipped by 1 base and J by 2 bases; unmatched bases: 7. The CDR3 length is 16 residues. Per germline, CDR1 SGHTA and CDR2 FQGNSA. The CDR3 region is CASSLGPGQTNYGYTF. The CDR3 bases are TGTGCCAGCAGCTTAGGACCGGGACAGACCAACTATGGCTACACCTTC.

The CDR3 reads CASSGEGVGYTIYF. Here the CDR3 DNA reads TGTGCCAGCTCAGGGGAAGGCGTCGGTTACACCATATATTTT. This chain links TRBV7-9 with TRBJ1-3; D possibly corresponds to TRBD1 (6 bases). Germline V gene sequence: CDR1 SEHNR, CDR2 FQNEAQ (reference sequence). This CDR3 contains 14 residues. Trimming removed 8 bases from V and 8 bases from J, with 19 bases in between.